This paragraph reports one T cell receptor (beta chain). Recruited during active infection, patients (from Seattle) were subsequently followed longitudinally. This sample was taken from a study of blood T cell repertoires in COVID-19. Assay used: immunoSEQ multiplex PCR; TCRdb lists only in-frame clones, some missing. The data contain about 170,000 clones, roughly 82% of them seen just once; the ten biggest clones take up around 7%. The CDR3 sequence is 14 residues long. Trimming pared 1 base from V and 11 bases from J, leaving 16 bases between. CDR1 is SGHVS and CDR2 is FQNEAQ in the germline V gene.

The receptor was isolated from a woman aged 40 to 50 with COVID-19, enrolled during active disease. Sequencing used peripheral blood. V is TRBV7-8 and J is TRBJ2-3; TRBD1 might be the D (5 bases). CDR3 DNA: TGTGCCAGCAGCTTAGAAGCTGGGGCTGAATGGCAGTATTTT. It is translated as CASSLEAGAEWQYF.